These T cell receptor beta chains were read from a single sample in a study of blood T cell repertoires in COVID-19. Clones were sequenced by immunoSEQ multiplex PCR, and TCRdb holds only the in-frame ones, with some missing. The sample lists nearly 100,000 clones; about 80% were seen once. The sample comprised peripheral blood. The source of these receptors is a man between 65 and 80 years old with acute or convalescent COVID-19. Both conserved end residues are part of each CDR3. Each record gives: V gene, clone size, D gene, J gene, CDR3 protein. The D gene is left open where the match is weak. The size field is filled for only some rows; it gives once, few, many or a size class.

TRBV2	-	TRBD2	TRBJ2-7	CASSRTRVDEQYF
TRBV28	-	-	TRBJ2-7	CASSSAGSITYEQYF
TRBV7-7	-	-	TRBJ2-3	CASSSSSGRGDTQYF
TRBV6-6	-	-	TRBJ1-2	CASSSTGGNYGYTF
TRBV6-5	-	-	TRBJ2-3	CASTDHSRNTQYF
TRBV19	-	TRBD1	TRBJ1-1	CASSIRAGGAFF
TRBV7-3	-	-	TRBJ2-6	CASSLGLGLSSGANVLTF
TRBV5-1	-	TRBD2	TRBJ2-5	CASSPPLAGEETQYF
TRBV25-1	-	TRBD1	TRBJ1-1	CASSAYRGLNTEAFF
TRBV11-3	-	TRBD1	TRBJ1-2	CASSCLWTGGAMYYGYTF
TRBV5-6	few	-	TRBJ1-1	CASSGRDILPNTEAFF
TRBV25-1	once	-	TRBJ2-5	CASSASGRLRETQYF
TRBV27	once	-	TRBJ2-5	CASSRRQALETQYF
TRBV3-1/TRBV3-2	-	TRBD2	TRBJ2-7	CASSPTSGVYEQYF
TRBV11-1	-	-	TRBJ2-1	CASSRDRQSSYNEQFF
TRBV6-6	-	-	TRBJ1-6	CASSNRDIHNSPLHF
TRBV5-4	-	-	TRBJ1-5	CASSADRYNQPQHF
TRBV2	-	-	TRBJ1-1	CASRAVFNTEAFF
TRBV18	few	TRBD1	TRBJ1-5	CASSPTPTGGNQPQHF
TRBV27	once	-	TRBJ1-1	CASSLILRGRAFF
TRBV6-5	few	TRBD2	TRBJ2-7	CASSLEAGGHYEQYF
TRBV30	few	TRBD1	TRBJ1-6	CAWSVRTGQNSPLHF
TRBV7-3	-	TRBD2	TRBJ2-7	CASSLAGGDYEQYF
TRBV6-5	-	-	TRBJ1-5	CASSYSGANQPQHF
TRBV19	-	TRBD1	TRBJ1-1	CASSIWTGLDTEAFF
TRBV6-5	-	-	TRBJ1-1	CASSYIFAEAFF
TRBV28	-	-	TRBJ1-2	CASSLGQGGYTF
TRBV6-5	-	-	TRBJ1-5	CASSYTGGTDQPQHF
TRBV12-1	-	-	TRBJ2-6	CASRLTSGSNGANVLTF
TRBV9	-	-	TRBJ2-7	CASSEAGKGEQYF
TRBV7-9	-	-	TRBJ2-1	CASRGAGQSYNEQFF
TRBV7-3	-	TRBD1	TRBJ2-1	CASSLHSSGQGVWFF
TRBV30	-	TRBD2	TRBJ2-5	CAWGGLADQETQYF
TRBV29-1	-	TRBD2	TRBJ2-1	CSVGTSGVIEQFF
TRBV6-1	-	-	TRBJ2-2	CASSEDSWMFF
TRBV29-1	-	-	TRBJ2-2	CSVGRRNTGELFF
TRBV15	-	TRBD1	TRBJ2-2	CATSTTGGANTGELFF
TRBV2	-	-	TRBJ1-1	CASRGLGAEEAFF
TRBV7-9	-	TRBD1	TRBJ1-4	CASSFGDRNEKLFF
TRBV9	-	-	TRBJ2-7	CASSAAPGDSVSYEQYF
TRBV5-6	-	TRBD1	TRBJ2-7	CASSLEGTAQYF
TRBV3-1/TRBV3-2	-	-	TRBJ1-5	CASSTSAKSNQPQHF
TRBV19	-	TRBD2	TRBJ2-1	CASSTLGTSGGRYNEQFF
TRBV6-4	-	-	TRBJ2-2	CASSDSSGNTGELFF
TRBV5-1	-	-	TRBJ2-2	CASSFSMAGRTGELFF
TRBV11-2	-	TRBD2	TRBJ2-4	CASSYGLAGDSAKNIQYF
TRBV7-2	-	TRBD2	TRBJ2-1	CASSATSGSRQSYNEQFF
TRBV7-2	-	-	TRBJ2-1	CASSPQSAVGTYNEQFF
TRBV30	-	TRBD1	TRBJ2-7	CAWSTGDVYEQYF
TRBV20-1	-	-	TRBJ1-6	CSASTAGDSPLHF
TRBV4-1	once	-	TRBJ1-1	CASSQDRGWATEAFF
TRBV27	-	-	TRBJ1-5	CASSLFPASEQPQHF
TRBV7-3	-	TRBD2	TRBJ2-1	CASSPQATSGGAGEQFF
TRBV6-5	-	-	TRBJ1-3	CASSYGHSSGNTIYF
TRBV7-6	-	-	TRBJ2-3	CASSPSRNTQYF
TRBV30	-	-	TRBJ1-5	CAWSLSNQPQHF